The source of this T cell receptor (beta chain) is a study of CXCR3-negative and CXCR3-positive naive CD8 T cells. Study observations and caveats: The TRB CDR3s that CXCR3-positive naive cells carried were more hydrophobic than those of CXCR3-negative naive cells. Naive subsets expressed similar surface CD5; TRB CDR3 features served to infer TCR strength. CXCR3 expression dropped partially after cryopreservation, and most assays relied on fresh PBMCs. Diversity ran similarly high across both naive subsets but far lower in memory CD8+ cells.

5' RACE that incorporated UMI labels was used to prepare the TRB cDNA libraries. With the 5' RACE reads reprocessed, TCRdb shows one record per CDR3 protein and no DNA. The sample table sets out roughly 6,000 distinct CDR3 sequences. Looked up from germline, CDR1 is MNHEY and CDR2 is SVGAGI. CDR3 size: 15 residues. As to this clonotype: The target antigen is unknown.

The TCR sequence derives from a human donor in good health. Some clones in this sample may be carry-over from other donors' samples. This chain uses TRBV6-5 with TRBJ2-5; TCRdb's D call, TRBD1, is unchecked because there is no DNA. Sequenced sample: naive CXCR3+ CD8+ T cells from blood. Described subset: CD45RO-CCR7+CD27+CD95- naive CD8+ T cells expressing CXCR3 (TNR3+). The CDR3 spells CASSYSIRAEETQYF.